These 29 T cell receptor beta chains share one sample of origin, sequenced in a study of T cell responses to AZD1222 COVID-19 vaccine. Libraries were prepared by immunoSEQ multiplex PCR; TCRdb keeps only in-frame clonotypes and omits some of them. The sample has 130,000 to 150,000 clones; 85% to 90% are singletons. The sequencing here drew on peripheral blood, taken 28 days after the second AZD1222 dose. The source is an adult who received the AZD1222 COVID-19 vaccine.

This clone came up a few times. J is TRBJ2-1 and V is TRBV4-2; 7 bases agree with TRBD2. Germline lookup yields CDR1 LGHNA and CDR2 YNFKEQ. V dropped 0 bases and J dropped 0; count of bases not matched to a gene: 5. The CDR3 totals 17 residues. CDR3 loop: CASSQDKGGSSYNEQFF. The CDR3 bases are TGTGCCAGCAGCCAAGATAAGGGCGGGAGCTCCTACAATGAGCAGTTCTTC.

The chain combines TRBV19 with TRBJ2-3, with TRBD2 matching over 7 bases. Unmatched junction bases numbered 6, after V lost 3 bases and J lost 3 bases. Germline V gene sequence: CDR1 LNHDA, CDR2 SQIVND (reference sequence). CDR3 size: 15 residues. Here the CDR3 DNA reads TGTGCCAGTAGTATTGGGACTACCGAGACAGATACGCAGTATTTT. This sequence encodes CASSIGTTETDTQYF.

V is TRBV2 and J is TRBJ1-1; D unclear. The CDR3 consists of 13 residues. The ends were cut back, 3 bases at V and 4 bases at J, with 9 bases in the middle. The V gene's germline CDR1 is SNHLY and CDR2 FYNNEI. CDR3 in amino acids: CASSEGASTEAFF. Written as DNA, the CDR3 is TGTGCCAGCAGTGAGGGTGCGAGCACTGAAGCTTTCTTT. Drawing the rest from reference TRBV2 and TRBJ1-1, the complete variable domain is EPEVTQTPSHQVTQMGQEVILRCVPISNHLYFYWYRQILGQKVEFLVSFYNNEISEKSEIFDDQFSVERPDGSNFTLKIRSTKLEDSAMYFCASSEGASTEAFFGQGTRLTVV.

This CDR3 reads CASDSGTGETQYF. CDR3 DNA sequence: TGTGCCTCCGATTCCGGGACAGGGGAGACCCAGTACTTC. The V call is TRBV10-3, the J call TRBJ2-5, with 9 nucleotides matching TRBD1. The ends lost 11 bases at V and 5 bases at J; junction bases unmatched: 9. The length of the CDR3 is 13 residues. CDR1 is ENHRY and CDR2 is SYGVKD in the germline V gene.

This chain links TRBV6-5 with TRBJ1-5, with 7 bases aligning to TRBD1. This CDR3 is built from 12 residues. The trim removed 8 bases at V and 7 bases at J, leaving 5 bases unmatched. Looked up from germline, CDR1 is MNHEY and CDR2 is SVGAGI. As DNA, the CDR3 is TGTGCCAGCGCCGGCAGGGGGCAGCCCCAGCATTTT. Its translation: CASAGRGQPQHF.

This chain connects TRBV19 to TRBJ2-5, with D possibly being TRBD2 (5 bases). The CDR3 contains 13 residues. The V gene's germline CDR1 is LNHDA and CDR2 SQIVND (reference sequence). The ends were cut back, 5 bases at V and 4 bases at J, with 11 bases in the middle. The CDR3 loop reads CASSGFEGETQYF. CDR3 in DNA: TGTGCCAGTAGTGGGTTCGAGGGAGAGACCCAGTACTTC. The complete variable domain, with remaining parts taken from reference TRBV19 and TRBJ2-5, reads DGGITQSPKYLFRKEGQNVTLSCEQNLNHDAMYWYRQDPGQGLRLIYYSQIVNDFQKGDIAEGYSVSREKKESFPLTVTSAQKNPTAFYLCASSGFEGETQYFGPGTRLLVL.

The rearrangement links TRBV28 to TRBJ2-7; D may be TRBD1 (6 bases). V gave up 4 bases and J gave up 2 bases, with 12 bases separating them. Germline CDR1 MDHEN, CDR2 SYDVKM. This CDR3 has 14 amino acids. This CDR3 is CASSSDSFTYEQYF. The CDR3 bases are TGTGCCAGCAGTTCGGACAGTTTTACCTACGAGCAGTACTTC.

The gene calls are TRBV2 and TRBJ1-2, with D perhaps matching TRBD1 (6 bases). CDR1 is SNHLY, CDR2 FYNNEI, per germline. This CDR3 comprises 13 residues. Trimming took off 10 bases at V and 3 bases at J, with 15 bases between the two ends. CDR3 amino acids: CATRGQGDYGYTF. The CDR3, as DNA: TGTGCCACCCGGGGGCAGGGAGACTATGGCTACACCTTC. The whole variable domain, filled in from reference TRBV2 and TRBJ1-2, reads EPEVTQTPSHQVTQMGQEVILRCVPISNHLYFYWYRQILGQKVEFLVSFYNNEISEKSEIFDDQFSVERPDGSNFTLKIRSTKLEDSAMYFCATRGQGDYGYTFGSGTRLTVV.

The V gene is TRBV6-1, the J gene TRBJ2-3, with TRBD2 matching 11 bases. The junction had 13 bases not matched to a gene; V was cut back by 4 bases and J by 4 bases. The V gene's germline CDR1 is MNHNS and CDR2 SASEGT. The CDR3 spans 18 residues. This CDR3 reads CASSGGGTSGLGADTQYF. The DNA of the CDR3 is TGTGCCAGCAGTGGGGGAGGGACTAGCGGACTAGGGGCAGATACGCAGTATTTT.

The rearrangement uses TRBV30 and TRBJ1-3; 7 positions match TRBD1. Unmatched junction bases numbered 10, after V lost 1 base and J lost 1 base. Germline V CDR1 and CDR2: GTSNPN, SVGIG (reference sequence). This CDR3 contains 17 residues. CDR3 amino acids: CAWSGRLTGRSGNTIYF. The CDR3 DNA reads TGTGCCTGGAGTGGCCGATTGACAGGGAGGTCTGGAAACACCATATATTTT.

This chain joins TRBV10-2 and TRBJ1-6; 9 positions agree with TRBD1. Germline trimming cut 7 bases from V and 1 base from J; bases unmatched to any gene: 5. From germline, CDR1 is WSHSY and CDR2 SAAADI. This CDR3 is built from 16 residues. The CDR3 nucleotides are TGCGCCAGCACGGACAGGGGACGGTCCTATAATTCACCCCTCCACTTT. Translated, it gives CASTDRGRSYNSPLHF.

The rearrangement links TRBV29-1 to TRBJ2-2, with 9 bases identical to TRBD2. The CDR3 sequence is 14 residues long. The V segment lost 4 bases and the J segment 2 bases; nucleotides outside the gene matches: 2. CDR1 is SQVTM and CDR2 is ANQGSEA in the germline V gene. CDR3: CSVAGLANTGELFF. In nucleotides, the CDR3 is TGCAGCGTTGCGGGACTAGCAAACACCGGGGAGCTGTTTTTT.

This clone was seen only a few times. The rearrangement uses TRBV28 and TRBJ1-2, with D tentatively TRBD1 (6 bases). The CDR3 has 11 residues. V shed 8 bases and J shed 2 bases, with 6 bases lying between them. CDR1 MDHEN and CDR2 SYDVKM come from the germline V gene. CDR3 coding DNA: TGTGCCAGCGGACAGAACTATGGCTACACCTTC. Translation: CASGQNYGYTF.

The chain combines TRBV5-1 with TRBJ2-5; 8 nucleotides match TRBD2. The CDR3 is 14 amino acids. The ends lost 6 bases at V and 2 bases at J; junction bases unmatched: 6. Germline V CDR1 and CDR2: SGHRS, YFSETQ. The CDR3 loop is CASTTGGGQETQYF. Written as DNA, the CDR3 is TGCGCCAGCACCACGGGCGGGGGGCAAGAGACCCAGTACTTC.

V gene TRBV2 combines with J gene TRBJ1-2, with unresolved D. Germline CDR1 is SNHLY and CDR2 is FYNNEI. V shed 4 bases and J shed 1 base, with 13 bases lying between them. This CDR3 is 15 amino acids long. CDR3: CASSGVREINYGYTF. DNA for the CDR3: TGTGCCAGCAGTGGGGTCCGGGAGATTAACTATGGCTACACCTTC.

The V call is TRBV11-2, the J call TRBJ2-1, with a tentative D call TRBD1 (7 bases). CDR3 length equals 12 residues. The ends were cut back, 5 bases at V and 8 bases at J, with 10 bases in the middle. Germline V gives CDR1 SGHAT, CDR2 FQNNGV. CDR3 nucleotides: TGTGCCAGCAGCCAGGGGGGAGATGAGCAGTTCTTC. This sequence encodes CASSQGGDEQFF.

The chain recombines TRBV6-2 or TRBV6-3 with TRBJ2-3, with a tentative D call TRBD1 (5 bases). Trimming shortened V by 6 bases and J by 3 bases, and 19 bases separated the two germline ends. CDR1 and CDR2 from the germline V gene are MNHEY and SVGEGT. The CDR3 is made up of 16 amino acids. CDR3 in amino acids: CASSQQDLPPTDTQYF. DNA of the CDR3: TGTGCCAGCAGCCAACAGGACCTCCCGCCGACAGATACGCAGTATTTT.

The chain has TRBV6-6 and TRBJ1-1; 9 nucleotides line up with TRBD1. The CDR3 covers 14 residues. The germline CDR1 and CDR2 sequences are MNHNY and SVGAGI (reference sequence). V was pared by 6 bases and J by 3 bases, with 5 bases of the junction left unmatched. Here the CDR3 reads CASSFRDRDTEAFF. The DNA for the CDR3 is TGTGCCAGCAGCTTCCGGGACAGGGACACTGAAGCTTTCTTT.

The chain couples TRBV2 to TRBJ2-7; D is ambiguous. V lost 6 bases to trimming and J lost 2 bases, with 11 bases between them. Germline CDR1 reads SNHLY; CDR2 reads FYNNEI. This CDR3 comprises 13 residues. In DNA form, the CDR3 reads TGTGCCAGCAGAGAGGACGCCGCCTACGAGCAGTACTTC. It codes for CASREDAAYEQYF.

This clone was counted between two and nine times. This chain uses TRBV11-2 with TRBJ2-7; D may be TRBD1 or TRBD2 (5 bases each). V lost 4 bases to trimming and J lost 4 bases, with 11 bases between them. The germline gives CDR1 SGHAT, CDR2 FQNNGV. The CDR3 covers 13 residues. CDR3 DNA: TGTGCCAGCAGCTCGGGACGGCTTTACGAGCAGTACTTC. This gives the protein CASSSGRLYEQYF.

The V call is TRBV11-2, the J call TRBJ1-2, with D perhaps matching TRBD1 (6 bases). V was shortened by 5 bases and J by 4 bases, with 14 bases between the two germline ends. The CDR3 is made up of 14 amino acids. The germline V gene encodes CDR1 SGHAT and CDR2 FQNNGV. The CDR3 is CASSNSQGSYGYTF. DNA of the CDR3: TGTGCCAGCAGCAATTCCCAGGGGAGCTATGGCTACACCTTC.

This sequence joins TRBV5-1 and TRBJ1-1; maybe TRBD1 (5 bases). Trimming pared 0 bases from V and 7 bases from J, leaving 16 bases between. This CDR3 spans 15 amino acids. CDR1 is SGHRS and CDR2 is YFSETQ in the germline V gene. The CDR3 coding sequence is TGCGCCAGCAGCTTGGCCCTGACAGCGGGTAATGAAGCTTTCTTT. This codes for CASSLALTAGNEAFF.

This sequence joins TRBV7-9 and TRBJ2-7; D perhaps matches TRBD1 (6 bases). Per the germline V gene, CDR1 is SEHNR and CDR2 is FQNEAQ (reference sequence). The CDR3 has 12 residues. V lost 2 bases and J lost 6, with 8 bases in between. DNA for the CDR3: TGTGCCAGCAGCTTACTAGGGGGCGAGCAGTACTTC. The encoded protein is CASSLLGGEQYF.

The V gene is TRBV25-1, the J gene TRBJ1-2; 8 bases fit TRBD1. Germline CDR1 is MGHDK and CDR2 is SYGVNS. The CDR3 covers 15 residues. The V and J ends lost 6 bases and 8 bases, in that order; junction bases with no gene match: 14. CDR3 residues: CASSLQGASLRGYTF. The CDR3 DNA reads TGTGCCAGCAGCCTGCAGGGGGCGTCTTTGAGGGGCTACACCTTC.

This clone appeared a few times. This chain uses TRBV5-6 with TRBJ2-1, with TRBD2 matching 11 bases. CDR3 length equals 15 residues. Germline V gene sequence: CDR1 SGHDT, CDR2 YYEEEE. V lost 4 bases to trimming and J lost 9 bases; unmatched junction nucleotides: 9. CDR3 in amino acids: CASSISGGALGEQFF. In nucleotides, the CDR3 is TGTGCCAGCAGCATTAGCGGGGGGGCCCTAGGTGAGCAGTTCTTC.

This clone was seen only once. V is TRBV18 and J is TRBJ2-1; no clear D. The germline V gene encodes CDR1 KGHSH and CDR2 LQKENI. The CDR3 has 14 amino acids. V was pared by 2 bases and J by 7 bases, with 12 bases between. The CDR3 DNA reads as TGTGCCAGCTCACCAGGCAAGATGGAGAATGAGCAGTTCTTC. As protein: CASSPGKMENEQFF.

This chain connects TRBV6-6 to TRBJ1-1; 7 nucleotides align to TRBD1. The CDR3 runs to 17 residues. Germline V gene sequence: CDR1 MNHNY, CDR2 SVGAGI (reference sequence). J gave up 1 base and V 6 bases, and 14 bases lay outside the gene matches. The CDR3 DNA reads as TGTGCCAGCAGACGAACAGGGGCTCCAGACCCGAACACTGAAGCTTTCTTT. This codes for CASRRTGAPDPNTEAFF.

Points on this clone: Mismatch with germline at one junction end may stem from a read error. The genes are TRBV2 and TRBJ1-2; D perhaps matches TRBD1 (5 bases). Germline V gene lookup returns CDR1 SNHLY and CDR2 FYNNEI. The CDR3 sequence is 16 residues long. The CDR3 loop is CASSQGGRGANYDYTF. The CDR3 coding sequence is TGTGCCAGCAGCCAGGGTGGGCGGGGAGCTAACTATGACTACACCTTC.

In nucleotides, the CDR3 is TGTGCCAGCAGCTTGTCCCTAGAGGAGCAGTTCTTC. It translates to CASSLSLEEQFF. V and J are TRBV5-6 and TRBJ2-1, with D unresolved. This CDR3 comprises 12 residues. CDR1 is SGHDT, CDR2 YYEEEE, per germline. The V end lost 1 base, the J end lost 10 bases, and 9 bases lay between the germline ends.